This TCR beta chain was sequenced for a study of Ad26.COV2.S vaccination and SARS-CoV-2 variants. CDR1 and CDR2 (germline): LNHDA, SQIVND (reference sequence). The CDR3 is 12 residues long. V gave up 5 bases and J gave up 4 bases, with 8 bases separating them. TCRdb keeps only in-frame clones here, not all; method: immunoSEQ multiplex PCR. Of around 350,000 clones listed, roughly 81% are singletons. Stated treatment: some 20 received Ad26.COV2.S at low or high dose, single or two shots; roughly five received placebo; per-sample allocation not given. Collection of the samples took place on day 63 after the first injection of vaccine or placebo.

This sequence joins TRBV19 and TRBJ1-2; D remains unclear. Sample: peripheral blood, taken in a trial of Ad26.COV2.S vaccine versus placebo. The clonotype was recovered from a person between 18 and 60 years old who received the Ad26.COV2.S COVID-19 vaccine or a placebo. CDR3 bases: TGTGCCAGTAGTGCAGCGTCCTATGGCTACACCTTC. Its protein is CASSAASYGYTF.